This entry lists 26 T cell receptor beta chains sequenced from one sample in a study of chemoradiotherapy in HPV16-positive cancers. The method was immunoSEQ multiplex PCR; TCRdb's version includes in-frame clones alone and lacks a portion of them. The data contain 20,000 to 30,000 clones, approximately 95% of them singletons. Sample acquisition took place from a patient who underwent chemoradiotherapy. These receptors were taken from a human donor with HPV-associated anogenital cancer.

The chain combines TRBV7-2 with TRBJ1-5; the match to TRBD1 covers 7 bases. The germline gives CDR1 SGHTA, CDR2 FQGNSA. CDR3 size: 14 residues. Unmatched junction bases numbered 7, after V lost 4 bases and J lost 7 bases. CDR3 bases: TGTGCCAGCAGCTCTAGACAGGGTCCGCAGCCCCAGCATTTT. This translates into CASSSRQGPQPQHF. Combining the CDR3 with reference TRBV7-2 and TRBJ1-5 gives the whole variable domain GAGVSQSPSNKVTEKGKDVELRCDPISGHTALYWYRQSLGQGLEFLIYFQGNSAPDKSGLPSDRFSAERTGGSVSTLTIQRTQQEDSAVYLCASSSRQGPQPQHFGDGTRLSIL.

The V call is TRBV6-1, the J call TRBJ1-4; D is unresolved. This CDR3 has 13 residues. Trimming took 5 bases from V and 0 from J, leaving 4 bases between them. CDR1 and CDR2 from the germline V gene are MNHNS and SASEGT. CDR3 region: CASSLTTNEKLFF. For the CDR3, the DNA is TGTGCCAGCAGTCTCACAACTAATGAAAAACTGTTTTTT.

The rearrangement links TRBV5-6 to TRBJ1-1; D is uncertain. From germline, CDR1 is SGHDT and CDR2 YYEEEE. The CDR3 totals 14 residues. Trimming took off 3 bases at V and 3 bases at J, with 12 bases between the two ends. CDR3: CASSSTRAYTEAFF. CDR3 DNA sequence: TGTGCCAGCAGCTCCACTCGGGCCTACACTGAAGCTTTCTTT.

The CDR3 reads CASSVGGDTEAFF. The DNA for the CDR3 is TGTGCCAGCTCAGTTGGTGGCGACACTGAAGCTTTCTTT. The chain is built from TRBV18 and TRBJ1-1; no firm D call. Looked up from germline, CDR1 is KGHSH and CDR2 is LQKENI. Deletions cut 5 bases from V and 3 bases from J, with 10 bases between. This CDR3 region has 13 residues. Variable domain in full (rest from reference TRBV18 and TRBJ1-1): NAGVMQNPRHLVRRRGQEARLRCSPMKGHSHVYWYRQLPEEGLKFMVYLQKENIIDESGMPKERFSAEFPKEGPSILRIQQVVRGDSAAYFCASSVGGDTEAFFGQGTRLTVV.

The chain is built from TRBV6-6 and TRBJ1-2; possible D gene TRBD1, 5 bases. The CDR3 is 12 amino acids. V was pared by 2 bases and J by 8 bases, with 9 bases between. Germline values: CDR1 MNHNY, CDR2 SVGAGI (reference sequence). The CDR3 loop reads CASSYNGGGYTF. The CDR3 nucleotides are TGTGCCAGCAGTTACAATGGGGGAGGCTACACCTTC.

This clone appeared a single time. The rearrangement uses TRBV6-5 and TRBJ1-2; perhaps TRBD1 as D (5 bases). The CDR3 consists of 15 residues. Trimming shortened V by 5 bases and J by 6 bases, and 19 bases separated the two germline ends. Germline lookup yields CDR1 MNHEY and CDR2 SVGAGI. The CDR3 nucleotides are TGTGCCAGCAGTCCGCCCAGGGCCCTTTCTCATGGCTACACCTTC. This gives the protein CASSPPRALSHGYTF.

J is TRBJ2-7 and V is TRBV10-3; the D gene is possibly TRBD1 (5 bases). Trimming removed 3 bases at V and 1 base at J, with 13 bases between. Per germline, CDR1 ENHRY and CDR2 SYGVKD. The CDR3 totals 15 residues. The CDR3, as DNA: TGTGCCATCAGTGACAGGGCCCTGAGATCCTACGAGCAGTACTTC. Translating it yields CAISDRALRSYEQYF.

The chain couples TRBV5-1 to TRBJ1-2, with D possibly matching TRBD1 (5 bases). CDR1 is SGHRS, CDR2 YFSETQ, per germline. This CDR3 has 15 residues. V lost 1 base and J lost 7, with 17 bases in between. The CDR3, as DNA: TGCGCCAGCAGCTTGTTTAGTCCGGGACCCGCTGGCTACACCTTC. Translation: CASSLFSPGPAGYTF.

The chain uses TRBV7-2 and TRBJ2-1, with D perhaps TRBD1 (6 bases). From germline, CDR1 is SGHTA and CDR2 FQGNSA. Trimming took off 2 bases at V and 4 bases at J, with 9 bases between the two ends. The CDR3 is 14 amino acids. The CDR3 loop reads CASSLWTDYNEQFF. CDR3 bases: TGTGCCAGCAGCTTATGGACAGATTACAATGAGCAGTTCTTC.

The chain uses TRBV7-2 and TRBJ1-1; D call uncertain. This CDR3 is built from 13 residues. Germline V gene sequence: CDR1 SGHTA, CDR2 FQGNSA. V was pared by 3 bases and J by 1 base, with 6 bases between. For the CDR3, the DNA is TGTGCCAGCAGCTTTTCAAGGAACACTGAAGCTTTCTTT. Its protein is CASSFSRNTEAFF.

This clone showed up just once. The chain has TRBV27 and TRBJ2-7; 7 bases align to TRBD1. Looked up from germline, CDR1 is MNHEY and CDR2 is SMNVEV (reference sequence). Germline trimming cut 3 bases from V and 0 bases from J; bases unmatched to any gene: 14. The CDR3 has 18 amino acids. The DNA of the CDR3 is TGTGCCAGCAGTTTTCGAAACCCGGACAGGACCCCCTCCTACGAGCAGTACTTC. Translating gives CASSFRNPDRTPSYEQYF.

The V call is TRBV7-8, the J call TRBJ2-5; 10 bases line up with TRBD2. Germline CDR1 is SGHVS and CDR2 is FQNEAQ. V lost 2 bases, J lost 0 bases, and 3 bases stayed unmatched. The CDR3 is 16 residues long. The CDR3 here is CASSLKLAGYQETQYF. The CDR3 DNA reads as TGTGCCAGCAGCTTAAAACTAGCGGGGTACCAAGAGACCCAGTACTTC.

V usage is TRBV7-3 and J usage is TRBJ2-6; TRBD1 matches at 11 bases. V lost 5 bases to trimming and J lost 2 bases; unmatched junction nucleotides: 2. Germline CDR1 is SGHTA and CDR2 is FQGTGA. This CDR3 has 16 amino acids. This CDR3 is CASSGTGGTGANVLTF. As DNA, the CDR3 is TGTGCCAGCAGCGGGACAGGGGGGACTGGGGCCAACGTCCTGACTTTC.

The chain couples TRBV5-1 to TRBJ2-1; TRBD2 is a possible D gene (6 bases). The CDR3 runs 15 residues. Between the trimmed V and J ends, which lost 3 bases and 6 bases, there was a span of 16 bases. The germline gives CDR1 SGHRS, CDR2 YFSETQ. CDR3 in amino acids: CASSSNPLGGNEQFF. The CDR3 DNA reads TGCGCCAGCAGCTCCAACCCTCTCGGGGGCAATGAGCAGTTCTTC.

The V call is TRBV5-1, the J call TRBJ2-1, with 8 bases fitting TRBD1. The ends lost 0 bases at V and 5 bases at J; junction bases unmatched: 10. CDR3 size: 17 residues. In germline, CDR1 is SGHRS, CDR2 YFSETQ. DNA of the CDR3: TGCGCCAGCAGCTTGGTACCTCTCGGACAGGGTGACAATGAGCAGTTCTTC. It translates to CASSLVPLGQGDNEQFF.

The chain links TRBV10-2 to TRBJ2-7, with D hard to call. Germline CDR1 reads WSHSY; CDR2 reads SAAADI. This CDR3 is 13 amino acids long. The V end was cut by 7 bases, the J end by 6 bases, with 16 bases between. The CDR3 is CASKTSFYREQYF. Written as DNA, the CDR3 is TGCGCCAGCAAGACCAGCTTCTATCGCGAGCAGTACTTC.

This clone was counted once. V gene TRBV28 combines with J gene TRBJ2-7; D is perhaps TRBD1 or TRBD2 (6 bases each). CDR1 is MDHEN and CDR2 is SYDVKM in the germline V gene. Trimming removed 5 bases from V and 5 bases from J, with 16 bases in between. There are 14 residues in the CDR3. The DNA of the CDR3 is TGTGCCAGCAGTCCGACATTGGGGGGCGACGAGCAGTACTTC. Translation: CASSPTLGGDEQYF.

This clone was observed a single time. The chain joins TRBV9 to TRBJ2-7, with D perhaps being TRBD1 or TRBD2 (5 bases each). Germline V gene sequence: CDR1 SGDLS, CDR2 YYNGEE. CDR3 length: 13 amino acids. The V gene lost 0 bases and the J gene lost 6 bases, with 10 bases spanning the gap. The CDR3 reads CASSVAWGTEQYF. CDR3 in DNA: TGTGCCAGCAGCGTAGCTTGGGGGACCGAGCAGTACTTC.

The chain recombines TRBV5-4 with TRBJ1-4; the D is unclear. CDR3 length: 16 amino acids. V lost 3 bases, J lost 8 bases, and 20 bases lay in between. Looked up from germline, CDR1 is SGHNT and CDR2 is YYREEE (reference sequence). The CDR3 here is CASSSPGRASEEKLFF. The CDR3 region has the DNA TGTGCCAGCAGCTCCCCCGGCCGGGCGTCGGAAGAAAAACTGTTTTTT.

The rearrangement uses TRBV5-6 and TRBJ1-1, with 8 bases that match TRBD1. Germline lookup yields CDR1 SGHDT and CDR2 YYEEEE. The CDR3 is 14 residues long. V shed 1 base, J shed 6 bases, and the junction held 5 bases outside the gene matches. In DNA, the CDR3 is TGTGCCAGCAGCTTGCAGGGGGCGAGCGCTGAAGCTTTCTTT. This encodes CASSLQGASAEAFF.

V usage is TRBV4-1 and J usage is TRBJ2-7; TRBD2 might be the D (5 bases). Germline V lookup: CDR1 MGHRA, CDR2 YSYEKL. The CDR3 totals 15 residues. Trimming removed 4 bases from V and 7 bases from J, with 20 bases in between. The CDR3 nucleotides are TGCGCCAGCAGCCTCACTGACCTGATAAGGGAGGAGCAGTACTTC. Translation gives CASSLTDLIREEQYF.

The J gene is TRBJ1-2, the V gene TRBV4-1; the D is unclear. The CDR3 runs 14 residues. Deletions cut 0 bases from V and 2 bases from J, with 7 bases between. The germline gives CDR1 MGHRA, CDR2 YSYEKL. The CDR3 region is CASSQDHGNYGYTF. CDR3 sequence (DNA): TGCGCCAGCAGCCAAGATCACGGCAACTATGGCTACACCTTC.

The V call is TRBV2, the J call TRBJ1-1, with D uncertain. CDR1 and CDR2 from the germline V gene are SNHLY and FYNNEI. This CDR3 spans 14 amino acids. V lost 6 bases and J lost 6, with 17 bases in between. DNA for the CDR3: TGTGCCAGCAGCCGTACATGGAGCACCCCTGAAGCTTTCTTT. It yields the protein CASSRTWSTPEAFF.

This chain links TRBV5-1 with TRBJ1-4; no clear D gene. The V end was cut by 4 bases, the J end by 0 bases, with 7 bases between. Germline CDR1 SGHRS, CDR2 YFSETQ. There are 14 residues in the CDR3. CDR3 in DNA: TGCGCCAGCAGCACGGGTCCAACTAATGAAAAACTGTTTTTT. Protein product: CASSTGPTNEKLFF. Supplemented by reference TRBV5-1 and TRBJ1-4, the full variable domain reads KAGVTQTPRYLIKTRGQQVTLSCSPISGHRSVSWYQQTPGQGLQFLFEYFSETQRNKGNFPGRFSGRQFSNSRSEMNVSTLELGDSALYLCASSTGPTNEKLFFGSGTQLSVL.

The V call is TRBV18, the J call TRBJ2-3; unclear D gene. CDR1 and CDR2 (germline): KGHSH, LQKENI. V was pared by 2 bases and J by 1 base, with 7 bases between. This CDR3 has 14 residues. Written as DNA, the CDR3 is TGTGCCAGCTCACCAGGGCTTGGCACAGATACGCAGTATTTT. Its translation: CASSPGLGTDTQYF.

The J gene is TRBJ2-2, the V gene TRBV7-9; D unclear. The CDR3 spans 15 residues. CDR1 SEHNR and CDR2 FQNEAQ come from the germline V gene (reference sequence). V shed 2 bases and J shed 2 bases, with 9 bases lying between them. DNA of the CDR3: TGTGCCAGCAGCTTATATGGGGATAACACCGGGGAGCTGTTTTTT. Translation: CASSLYGDNTGELFF. The whole variable domain, remainder taken from reference TRBV7-9 and TRBJ2-2, is DTGVSQNPRHKITKRGQNVTFRCDPISEHNRLYWYRQTLGQGPEFLTYFQNEAQLEKSRLLSDRFSAERPKGSFSTLEIQRTEQGDSAMYLCASSLYGDNTGELFFGEGSRLTVL.